This T cell receptor (beta chain) stems from a study of spatial heterogeneity in lung cancer. The CDR3 has 16 amino acids. Per germline, CDR1 SGDLS and CDR2 YYNGEE. The V gene lost 0 bases and the J gene lost 2 bases, with 12 bases spanning the gap. MiXCR was run by TCRdb on the 5' RACE reads, yielding one entry per CDR3 protein. Found here are some 78,000 distinct CDR3 sequences, about 7.8% of them singletons; the top ten hold 6.8%. This clonotype was counted only a few times. As to time point: sample taken at primary tumor resection. The sample here was PBMCs, taken at surgery. The receptor was derived from a male donor with early-stage non-small cell lung cancer. The chain recombines TRBV9 with TRBJ2-1; D remains unclear. CDR3 region: CASSVETSTAYNEQFF. The CDR3 region has the DNA TGTGCCAGCAGCGTAGAGACCTCGACGGCCTACAATGAGCAGTTCTTC.